This T cell receptor beta chain was sequenced in a study of cytomegalovirus exposure and HLA in healthy donors (dated by TCRdb to the late 2010s). Turning to the overall study: An earlier analysis of 587 of the donors reported around 280 Gb of sequence data and 117 million unique TCR beta sequences obtained from about 180 million T cells. Roughly 300 gigabases of sequencing data and 70 million to 100 million unique TCR sequences made up an early release that covered roughly 670 HLA-typed donors. Among the roughly 400 genotyped donors, around 81% belonged to the genetic ancestry cluster associated with self-reported Caucasian donors. The study aimed to test whether cataloging public T cell receptors could reveal signatures of past pathogen exposure. Using immunosequencing, the study profiled T cell repertoires from 640 or so subjects and related those repertoires to cytomegalovirus serostatus. Besides the first cohort of approximately 670 subjects, a separate validation cohort made up of 120 different subjects was used. High-throughput TCR immunosequencing, statistical association of individual TCRs with disease status, and machine learning were combined to predict cytomegalovirus infection status. To study patterns of TCR occurrence, a later analysis re-analyzed previously published TCR beta repertoires from hundreds of donors and added high-resolution HLA genotyping. Rather than using new phenotypic data, the later analysis identified candidate immune exposures from TCR beta sequences and from how often those sequences occurred across donors. To decide whether each TCR beta V gene segment behaved as functional or pseudogenic, an earlier analysis of some 570 of the donors relied on high-throughput TCR beta sequencing. Alongside the repertoire data, information on donor age, sex, ethnicity and CMV serostatus was compiled. In a later genetic analysis, genome-wide SNP genotypes for about three fifths of the roughly 670 donors were used, and that subset was treated as a discovery cohort. All discovery cohort repertoires had been generated on a single sequencing platform. HLA typing covered class I and class II loci at four-digit resolution. The number of donors typed differed by locus, with 629-630 for A, B, C, DRB1 and DQB1, around 500 for DQA1, 600 to 610 for DPA1, and around 460 for DPB1. Roughly five DR-DQ haplotypes were treated as single units for association and clustering because of strong linkage in the cohort. Among over 350 genotyped donors of the cohort, an average of 235,054 unique TCR beta nucleotide sequences were sequenced per donor, roughly 18% of them non-productive.

Via the germline V gene, CDR1 is MDHEN and CDR2 SYDVKM. The CDR3 sequence holds 13 residues, the cysteine and phenylalanine included. The read is trimmed to its CDR3 DNA, 39 bases read in frame from base 1. V loses 8 bases at its end and J loses 5 bases; junction bases beyond the gene matches: 8. General findings and caveats noted by the study authors: This cohort had only TCR beta chains sequenced, and the lack of alpha or paired-chain data limited which features could be detected. Some IMGT-functional V segments, including TRBV6-2 and TRBV6-3, could not be told apart with the 87-base-pair reads, so those segments were excluded. The authors suggested that the approach could potentially be extended to other disease states and immunological phenotypes. In a later analysis, TCR association rates were found to vary across HLA loci, with the most associated TCRs seen for DRB1 alleles and the fewest for HLA-C alleles. Compared with the roughly 600-donor mean, donors in an Asian-associated ancestry cluster had fewer N-insertions in productive TCRs, according to a later genetic analysis. A few of the identified cytomegalovirus-associated TCR beta chains were confirmed in vitro to be specific for cytomegalovirus antigens. A group of highly shared sequence variants was considered likely to be a technical artifact of the sequencing pipeline. Linkage disequilibrium might explain the correlated functional status among segregating V segments, but an unknown experimental factor could not be excluded. Compared with equally common non-associated chains, HLA-associated TCR beta chains in a later analysis were more clonally expanded and had lower generation probabilities. According to a later analysis, parvovirus B19, influenza, CMV and Epstein-Barr virus appeared linked to several top co-occurrence clusters. Sequencing depth was assumed to be roughly uniform across donors in the presence/absence analyses, though that assumption may not hold. The study gave a list of 150 to 200 TCR beta chains associated with cytomegalovirus. The earlier analysis of approximately 560 of the donors excluded roughly 17 rarely observed V segments, including chromosome 9 orphons, because counts were too low. In an earlier analysis of 450 to 750 of the donors, most TCR beta V segments appeared in productive rearrangements about 87% or about 30% of the time, broadly matching IMGT annotations. A further reported finding was that TCR beta sequences accurately predicted the HLA-A and HLA-B alleles for most subjects in the first cohort. In a later genetic analysis, a missense DCLRE1C variant was associated with V-gene and J-gene trimming of TCR beta chains, and the association was replicated in an independent cohort. While some public TCRs were present in many individuals, most TCR sequences turned up only very rarely across donors. Because some donors lacked HLA typing at each locus, the association tests relied only on the typed subset. Assigning TCR associations to individual alleles was difficult when HLA alleles, especially DR and DQ, strongly co-occurred. For the cohort, immune exposure information was limited to CMV serostatus. In a later analysis, over 15,000 TCR beta sequences were associated with specific HLA alleles at a false discovery rate of 0.05. Most CMV-associated TCR beta chains appeared to be HLA-restricted in a later analysis, and the HLA associations seemed to be driven largely by CMV exposure. The classifier was reported to diagnose cytomegalovirus status with high specificity and sensitivity in both the original and validation cohorts.

In the case of this clone: Its antigen is unknown. No base quality information exists; no much larger clone differs at one position.

The cohort consisted of fewer than 700 healthy bone marrow donors. At the time of sampling, all cohort members were nominally healthy, though unrecorded immune exposures were likely present. The donor tested CMV seropositive, placing the donor among the 289 seropositive members of the cohort. Each donor provided a peripheral blood sample, and peripheral blood mononuclear cells were used for TCR beta sequencing. Genomic DNA was extracted from the blood cell samples with the Qiagen DNeasy Blood Extraction Kit. Receptor libraries were prepared by the immunoSEQ multiplex PCR assay. For the multiplex PCR, a mixture combining 60 forward primers for TCR Vbeta segments and 13 reverse primers for TCR Jbeta segments was used. The CDR3 region of rearranged TCR beta genes was amplified from genomic DNA by a multiplex PCR assay. The amplified TCR beta libraries were sequenced on the Illumina HiSeq System as 87-base-pair reads. The authors' analysis ran thus. In a later analysis, about 80 million unique TCR beta chains were counted across the approximately 640 repertoires, and some 10 million of these chains were shared by at least two donors. Raw reads were error-corrected and collapsed into unique sequences with a nearest-neighbor algorithm that merged closely related sequences to remove PCR and sequencing errors. CDR3 sequences were aligned to IMGT reference sequences to assign V, D and J gene segments. For a sequence to be retained, at least a six-nucleotide match to both a V gene segment and a J gene segment was required. A rearrangement counted as productive if the CDR3 had no stop codons and remained in frame with V and J, and every other rearrangement counted as non-productive. Following IMGT convention, CDR3 was defined as the stretch from the second conserved V-encoded cysteine up to the conserved J-encoded phenylalanine. The earlier analysis of around 640 of the donors excluded sequences that lacked an unambiguous match to a single V gene segment. In an earlier analysis of several hundred of the donors, V segments were called functional above 56.7% productive rearrangements and were called segregating when the between-donor standard deviation exceeded 5%. To diagnose cytomegalovirus status from the catalog of TCR beta chain sequences, a statistical classification framework was built. V and J gene assignment, in a later analysis, came from comparing TCR nucleotide sequences with IMGT/GENE-DB human TR gene sequences. A later analysis assigned CDR3 sequences and most-parsimonious VDJ recombination scenarios with the TCRdist pipeline. In a later analysis, every TCR beta chain was defined by the combination of its CDR3 amino acid sequence and its V-gene family, and reads without a unique V-gene family were dropped. A later analysis removed 550 to 650 highly shared, low-generation-probability nucleotide sequences to deal with suspected cross-contamination and a sequencing artifact. A later analysis calculated a clonal expansion index for each public chain from normalized within-repertoire ranks of inferred template counts. Generation probabilities in a later analysis came from a VDJ recombination model fitted to out-of-frame rearrangements, and those results were checked against IGoR. A later analysis scored TCR-TCR, TCR-HLA and TCR-CMV co-occurrence with hypergeometric tests, applying a repertoire-size bias correction to TCR pairs. A later analysis estimated false discovery rates by permuting HLA or CMV assignments 20 times. In a later analysis, co-occurring TCRs were grouped using DBSCAN, with TCRdist sequence similarity added in when clustering inside HLA-allele-positive subsets. For co-occurrence clustering, repertoires with fewer than 30,000 or more than 120,000 public chains were excluded, along with roughly five repertoires with anomalous nucleotide sharing. The table was pulled from immuneACCESS by TCRdb, which kept in-frame rearrangements only. Such tables lose some clones; where checked, under half of the loss comes from unresolved V genes, and the rest has no known cause. Clone size and the V and J calls come from that table; the DNA yielded D and trimming. The sample data list 90,000 or so clones, and over 65% of these were observed just once. The leading ten clones occupy 15% to 20% of the sample.

The receptor comes from a woman aged 18-30 years in good health and CMV-seropositive. The sequence joins TRBV28 to TRBJ2-5; 7 central bases correspond to TRBD2. The sequenced sample was PBMCs. The CDR3 corresponds to CASREWGGETQYF. At the DNA level, the sequence is TGTGCCAGCCGGGAGTGGGGAGGGGAGACCCAGTACTTC. The full variable domain, with segments outside the CDR3 supplied by the reference TRBV28 and TRBJ2-5 proteins, appears as DVKVTQSSRYLVKRTGEKVFLECVQDMDHENMFWYRQDPGLGLRLIYFSYDVKMKEKGDIPEGYSVSREKKERFSLILESASTNQTSMYLCASREWGGETQYFGPGTRLLVL.